This TCR beta chain was sequenced for a study of T cell responses to AZD1222 COVID-19 vaccine. Study results and caveats: Spike-specific TCR breadth and depth were elevated following two AZD1222 doses. Nearly half of spike-specific TCRs reportedly target variant regions that are unmutated in the B.1.351 and B.1.1.7 variants. None of the repertoires were sampled until the peak T cell response had passed. Among vaccine-associated CD4 TCRs, coverage spanned spike, with dominance at 160-218 and 743-854.

The data were produced by immunoSEQ multiplex PCR, yet TCRdb's version contains in-frame clones alone and is incomplete. The sample records approximately 200,000 clones, around 90% being singletons. In the case of this clone: The antigen remains unidentified.

The CDR3 consists of 15 residues. Trimming removed 0 bases from V and 1 base from J, with 8 bases in between. The germline V gene encodes CDR1 SGDLS and CDR2 YYNGEE. The sequences come from peripheral blood, collected on day 0 of AZD1222 vaccination. This rearrangement joins TRBV9 to TRBJ2-1; tentatively, D is TRBD2 (6 bases). This TCR was recovered from an adult in good health. CDR3 DNA sequence: TGTGCCAGCAGCGTAGTGGGGGGTTCCTACAATGAGCAGTTCTTC. It is translated as CASSVVGGSYNEQFF.